The 32 T cell receptor beta chains below come from one sample, sequenced in a study of blood T cell repertoires in COVID-19. Sequenced by immunoSEQ multiplex PCR; TCRdb stores in-frame clones only, minus some. The sample records 150,000 to 190,000 clones, under 85% being singletons. Input material: peripheral blood. The receptor source for this set is a woman older than 75 with acute or convalescent COVID-19.

The chain recombines TRBV6-5 with TRBJ1-6, with TRBD1 matching 7 bases. V shed 5 bases, J shed 9 bases, and the junction held 7 bases outside the gene matches. This CDR3 has 14 amino acids. In germline, CDR1 is MNHEY, CDR2 SVGAGI. The chain's CDR3 is CASSRTDRASPLHF. CDR3 DNA sequence: TGTGCCAGCAGTCGGACTGACAGGGCTTCACCCCTCCACTTT.

This sequence joins TRBV2 and TRBJ2-2; TRBD2 agrees at 7 bases. J gave up 7 bases and V 3 bases, and 2 bases lay outside the gene matches. Germline CDR1 is SNHLY and CDR2 is FYNNEI. The CDR3 loop spans 13 amino acids. The CDR3 region is CASSEREGGELFF. The CDR3 nucleotides read TGTGCCAGCAGTGAGAGGGAGGGCGGGGAGCTGTTTTTT.

The chain uses TRBV5-1 and TRBJ1-1; no reliable D call. V lost 1 base and J lost 4, with 14 bases in between. Germline V gene sequence: CDR1 SGHRS, CDR2 YFSETQ. The CDR3 is made up of 15 amino acids. DNA of the CDR3: TGCGCCAGCAGCTTGATTCCCGAGTTGTCCACTGAAGCTTTCTTT. Encoded protein: CASSLIPELSTEAFF.

This sequence joins TRBV29-1 and TRBJ2-7, with TRBD1 matching over 11 bases. Trimming removed 4 bases from V and 3 bases from J; junction bases left unmatched: 8. This CDR3 spans 15 amino acids. CDR1 and CDR2 from the germline V gene are SQVTM and ANQGSEA. This CDR3 is CSVVYGTGGYYEQYF. For the CDR3, the DNA is TGCAGCGTTGTGTATGGGACAGGGGGATACTACGAGCAGTACTTC.

Only a few counts were recorded for this clone. The chain links TRBV7-2 to TRBJ2-7, with D maybe TRBD2 (5 bases). CDR3 length equals 13 residues. Trimming stripped 4 bases from V and 2 bases from J, with 9 bases between. CDR1 is SGHTA and CDR2 is FQGNSA in the germline V gene. The CDR3 sequence is CASSSRRAYEQYF. DNA of the CDR3: TGTGCCAGCAGCTCGAGGCGGGCCTACGAGCAGTACTTC.

The chain employs TRBV7-2 and TRBJ2-3; D is undetermined. V lost 1 base and J 4 bases, leaving 6 bases between the germline ends. The CDR3 extends over 13 amino acids. Germline assignment: CDR1 SGHTA and CDR2 FQGNSA. The CDR3, as DNA: TGTGCCAGCAGCTTAGTTCGCGCAGATACGCAGTATTTT. The encoded protein is CASSLVRADTQYF.

This sequence joins TRBV27 and TRBJ1-2; D possibly corresponds to TRBD1 (6 bases). The V end was cut by 10 bases, the J end by 1 base, with 19 bases between. Germline CDR1 MNHEY, CDR2 SMNVEV (reference sequence). CDR3 length: 15 residues. The CDR3 nucleotides read TGTGCCACAAAAGTCCACAGGGCAGATAACTATGGCTACACCTTC. It codes for CATKVHRADNYGYTF.

The V and J genes are TRBV5-1 and TRBJ2-5; TRBD1 matches 8 bases. The CDR3 spans 16 residues. The germline CDR1 and CDR2 sequences are SGHRS and YFSETQ. J was trimmed by 5 bases and V by 5 bases; bases with no gene match: 14. This chain's CDR3 is CASRRRQGKQGETQYF. Here the CDR3 DNA reads TGCGCCAGCAGGCGTCGACAGGGGAAACAGGGGGAGACCCAGTACTTC.

As DNA, the CDR3 is TGTGCCTGCTCCCCGGCAGGGCCGGACGAGCAGTACTTC. Protein product: CACSPAGPDEQYF. The chain has TRBV30 and TRBJ2-7, with D possibly matching TRBD1 (5 bases). Trimming pared 6 bases from V and 5 bases from J, leaving 17 bases between. This CDR3 is built from 13 residues. Germline V gene lookup returns CDR1 GTSNPN and CDR2 SVGIG (reference sequence).

CDR3 nucleotides: TGTGCCAGTAGTATAGGAGCCGGGACTAGCGTTATCAATGAGCAGTTCTTC. Residues: CASSIGAGTSVINEQFF. The rearrangement links TRBV19 to TRBJ2-1; TRBD2 aligns across 10 bases. The CDR3 is made up of 17 amino acids. After removal of 1 base from V and 6 bases from J, the junction contained 9 bases not matched to a gene. Germline CDR1 is LNHDA and CDR2 is SQIVND (reference sequence).

This rearrangement joins TRBV9 to TRBJ1-1, with 7 positions matching TRBD1. The germline V gene has CDR1 SGDLS and CDR2 YYNGEE. The CDR3 extends over 13 amino acids. V was clipped by 1 base and J by 3 bases; unmatched bases: 0. This chain's CDR3 is CASSVQGDTEAFF. The DNA of the CDR3 is TGTGCCAGCAGCGTACAGGGGGACACTGAAGCTTTCTTT. Filled out from reference TRBV9 and TRBJ1-1, the complete variable domain reads DSGVTQTPKHLITATGQRVTLRCSPRSGDLSVYWYQQSLDQGLQFLIQYYNGEERAKGNILERFSAQQFPDLHSELNLSSLELGDSALYFCASSVQGDTEAFFGQGTRLTVV.

There are a few counts of this clone. One junction end disagrees with the germline gene, perhaps due to a read error. The chain links TRBV3-1 (or the pseudogene TRBV3-2) to TRBJ1-6; D is unclear. The CDR3 sequence is 12 residues long. The germline gives CDR1 LGHDT, CDR2 YNNKEL (reference sequence). Here the CDR3 reads CASSPGPSAHYF. The CDR3 region has the DNA TGTGCCAGCAGCCCCGGCCCATCGGCACACTATTTT.

The chain joins TRBV7-2 to TRBJ1-2; 7 bases are shared with TRBD1. Germline CDR1 SGHTA, CDR2 FQGNSA. V was clipped by 4 bases and J by 5 bases; unmatched bases: 7. The CDR3 spans 14 residues. The CDR3 reads CASSSATGSYGYTF. The CDR3, as DNA: TGTGCCAGCAGCTCGGCGACAGGGTCGTATGGCTACACCTTC.

This clone appeared a few times. CDR3 nucleotides: TGCGCCAGCAGCGCTAGCGGGGCGACCGGGGAGCTGTTTTTT. Its protein product is CASSASGATGELFF. The chain links TRBV5-1 to TRBJ2-2; 9 nucleotides agree with TRBD2. Germline V gene lookup returns CDR1 SGHRS and CDR2 YFSETQ. J gave up 5 bases and V 4 bases, and 3 bases lay outside the gene matches. The CDR3 contains 14 residues.

V gene TRBV5-1 combines with J gene TRBJ1-1; tentative D call: TRBD1 (6 bases). Per the germline V gene, CDR1 is SGHRS and CDR2 is YFSETQ. The CDR3 sequence is 15 residues long. Trimming shortened V by 4 bases and J by 2 bases, and 15 bases separated the two germline ends. In DNA, the CDR3 is TGCGCCAGCAGCCTTGACGGACAGTCCAACACTGAAGCTTTCTTT. Translated: CASSLDGQSNTEAFF.

This chain links TRBV5-1 with TRBJ2-7; 9 nucleotides match TRBD2. Losses at the gene ends were 0 bases for V and 4 bases for J; bases not matched to a gene: 5. The CDR3 extends over 15 amino acids. Germline V gene lookup returns CDR1 SGHRS and CDR2 YFSETQ. In DNA form, the CDR3 reads TGCGCCAGCAGCTTGGGGAGTAGCGGGAGTTACGAGCAGTACTTC. Its protein is CASSLGSSGSYEQYF.

The rearrangement joins TRBV7-6 to TRBJ2-1, with TRBD2 matching over 11 bases. V shed 6 bases and J 7 bases; nucleotides not matched to a gene: 5. Germline V gene sequence: CDR1 SGHVS, CDR2 FNYEAQ. The CDR3 extends over 14 amino acids. The CDR3 DNA sequence: TGTGCCAGCAGTCTTAGCGGGAGGGGGAATGAGCAGTTCTTC. Translating gives CASSLSGRGNEQFF.

The chain couples TRBV18 to TRBJ1-5; TRBD1 matches at 8 bases. Losses at the gene ends were 6 bases for V and 5 bases for J; bases not matched to a gene: 6. The CDR3 totals 14 residues. The V gene's germline CDR1 is KGHSH and CDR2 LQKENI. The CDR3 sequence: CASSQTGVDQPQHF. CDR3 DNA sequence: TGTGCCAGCTCGCAGACAGGGGTTGATCAGCCCCAGCATTTT.

The V gene is TRBV5-1, the J gene TRBJ1-1; TRBD1 aligns across 7 bases. The CDR3 sequence is 16 residues long. Germline loops: CDR1 SGHRS, CDR2 YFSETQ. The V gene end was trimmed by 6 bases and the J gene end by 4 bases; junction bases not matched to a gene: 15. CDR3 nucleotide sequence: TGCGCCAGCACCAAAACCCGACAGGGTGAGGGCACTGAAGCTTTCTTT. It encodes CASTKTRQGEGTEAFF.

This clone was found a few times. This rearrangement joins TRBV7-9 to TRBJ1-2; TRBD1 matches 7 bases. This CDR3 contains 14 residues. The V gene's germline CDR1 is SEHNR and CDR2 FQNEAQ (reference sequence). Unmatched junction bases numbered 12, after V lost 6 bases and J lost 8 bases. The CDR3 protein is CASRKDEGARGYTF. CDR3 sequence (DNA): TGTGCCAGCAGAAAAGACGAGGGGGCCAGGGGCTACACCTTC.

This clone came up a few times. The chain uses TRBV19 and TRBJ2-2, with D possibly matching TRBD1 (5 bases). This CDR3 region has 13 residues. Per the germline V gene, CDR1 is LNHDA and CDR2 is SQIVND (reference sequence). The V gene lost 4 bases and the J gene lost 6 bases, with 9 bases spanning the gap. CDR3 in DNA: TGTGCCAGTAGTACTCAGACAGCCGGGGAGCTGTTTTTT. It translates to CASSTQTAGELFF. Drawing the rest from reference TRBV19 and TRBJ2-2, the complete variable domain is DGGITQSPKYLFRKEGQNVTLSCEQNLNHDAMYWYRQDPGQGLRLIYYSQIVNDFQKGDIAEGYSVSREKKESFPLTVTSAQKNPTAFYLCASSTQTAGELFFGEGSRLTVL.

Here the CDR3 reads CASGPNRDSTTEAFF. Written as DNA, the CDR3 is TGTGCCAGCGGGCCCAACAGGGATAGTACCACTGAAGCTTTCTTT. The genes are TRBV2 and TRBJ1-1; weak D call: TRBD1 (6 bases). Germline V gives CDR1 SNHLY, CDR2 FYNNEI. The CDR3 sequence is 15 residues long. V shed 8 bases and J shed 4 bases, with 20 bases lying between them.

The CDR3 DNA sequence: TGTGCCACACGGGAGAGCTCCTACAATGAGCAGTTCTTC. It codes for CATRESSYNEQFF. V is TRBV19 and J is TRBJ2-1; D might be TRBD2 (6 bases). The CDR3 runs to 13 residues. V was shortened by 10 bases and J by 0 bases, with 10 bases between the two germline ends. CDR1 LNHDA and CDR2 SQIVND come from the germline V gene (reference sequence).

The CDR3 DNA reads as TGTGCCAGTAGGAAGGACAACTTTAATCAGCCCCAGCATTTT. Its protein is CASRKDNFNQPQHF. This chain connects TRBV19 to TRBJ1-5; the D gene is possibly TRBD1 (5 bases). V lost 6 bases, J lost 4 bases, and 13 bases lay in between. The CDR3 extends over 14 amino acids. The germline gives CDR1 LNHDA, CDR2 SQIVND (reference sequence). Full variable domain (outside the CDR3, taken from reference TRBV19 and TRBJ1-5): DGGITQSPKYLFRKEGQNVTLSCEQNLNHDAMYWYRQDPGQGLRLIYYSQIVNDFQKGDIAEGYSVSREKKESFPLTVTSAQKNPTAFYLCASRKDNFNQPQHFGDGTRLSIL.

The rearrangement uses TRBV2 and TRBJ1-1, with TRBD1 as a possible D gene (6 bases). Germline V CDR1 and CDR2: SNHLY, FYNNEI. The CDR3 loop spans 13 amino acids. V lost 6 bases and J lost 2, with 10 bases in between. This CDR3 reads CASSLDRNTEAFF. The CDR3 DNA reads as TGTGCCAGCAGCTTGGACAGAAACACTGAAGCTTTCTTT.

Written as DNA, the CDR3 is TGTGCCAGTAGTAGGCTGTTTCCCCCGCGGAGCGAAAAACTGTTTTTT. Encoded protein: CASSRLFPPRSEKLFF. The chain couples TRBV19 to TRBJ1-4, with D hard to call. Trimming cost V 4 bases and J 8 bases, with 20 bases left between them. The germline gives CDR1 LNHDA, CDR2 SQIVND (reference sequence). This CDR3 region has 16 residues.

This clone has only one observation. This chain links TRBV6-5 with TRBJ1-1, with TRBD1 identical over 9 bases. This CDR3 has 12 residues. The V and J ends lost 8 bases and 5 bases, in that order; junction bases with no gene match: 3. The germline V gene has CDR1 MNHEY and CDR2 SVGAGI. CDR3 protein: CASGTGRTEAFF. CDR3 coding DNA: TGTGCCAGCGGGACAGGGCGAACTGAAGCTTTCTTT.

This chain joins TRBV3-1 (or the pseudogene TRBV3-2) and TRBJ2-7; D is possibly TRBD2 (5 bases). Trimming cost V 4 bases and J 1 base, with 17 bases left between them. Germline CDR1 is LGHDT and CDR2 is YNNKEL (reference sequence). The CDR3 extends over 16 amino acids. CDR3 region: CASSPGGGYNSYEQYF. The CDR3 coding sequence is TGTGCCAGCAGCCCGGGCGGCGGGTACAATTCCTACGAGCAGTACTTC.

This sequence joins TRBV30 and TRBJ1-3; 9 nucleotides match TRBD1. Per the germline V gene, CDR1 is GTSNPN and CDR2 is SVGIG (reference sequence). This CDR3 contains 17 residues. V lost 3 bases and J lost 0; bases outside the gene matches: 9. For the CDR3, the DNA is TGTGCCTGGAGGCCGGGACAGGGAGCCTTCTCTGGAAACACCATATATTTT. Its translation: CAWRPGQGAFSGNTIYF.

The chain employs TRBV3-1 (or the pseudogene TRBV3-2) and TRBJ1-6; 7 nucleotides align to TRBD1. Germline V gives CDR1 LGHDT, CDR2 YNNKEL (reference sequence). This CDR3 has 17 residues. With 0 bases clipped from V and 7 bases from J, the junction kept 9 bases outside the gene matches. The CDR3 nucleotides read TGTGCCAGCAGCCAAGAGGGGAAGGGGACAGACAATTCACCCCTCCACTTT. This codes for CASSQEGKGTDNSPLHF.

The V call is TRBV6-5, the J call TRBJ2-1, with TRBD1 as a possible D gene (6 bases). The length of the CDR3 is 13 residues. Trimming removed 6 bases from V and 10 bases from J, with 16 bases in between. CDR1 MNHEY and CDR2 SVGAGI come from the germline V gene. CDR3 sequence reads: CASSRNLDREQFF. CDR3 nucleotide sequence: TGTGCCAGCAGCCGAAACCTAGACAGGGAGCAGTTCTTC.

This clone has just a few counts. The rearrangement joins TRBV5-1 to TRBJ1-1; 10 bases line up with TRBD1. The V and J ends lost 4 bases and 4 bases, in that order; junction bases with no gene match: 7. This CDR3 is built from 15 residues. Germline V gives CDR1 SGHRS, CDR2 YFSETQ. CDR3 coding DNA: TGCGCCAGCAGCCGCCGGGACAGGGGCTTCACTGAAGCTTTCTTT. Protein product: CASSRRDRGFTEAFF.